These 11 T cell receptor beta chains were sequenced from one sample in a study of CD8 T cells in Susac syndrome. Reverse transcription of roughly 0.45 to 1 ug RNA used random hexamers. Via MiXCR, TCRdb re-called the immunoSEQ multiplex PCR reads, giving one row per CDR3 protein. The data contain approximately 190,000 distinct CDR3 sequences, 90% to 95% of them seen just once; the ten biggest clones take up approximately 0.1%. The sample comprised CD4+ T cells from PBMCs. These receptors were taken from a human donor in good health.

The V call is TRBV6-1, the J call TRBJ2-2, with a weak D call TRBD1 (6 bases). V lost 7 bases to trimming and J lost 4 bases, with 25 bases between them. In germline, CDR1 is MNHNS, CDR2 SASEGT. The CDR3 runs 18 residues. CDR3 in DNA: TGTGCCAGCACCCAAGGGCGGTATGGCGTCAGGGGCACCGGGGAGCTGTTTTTT. This translates into CASTQGRYGVRGTGELFF.

The chain joins TRBV5-1 to TRBJ2-1; 7 nucleotides agree with TRBD1. This CDR3 is 15 amino acids long. V shed 0 bases and J 8 bases; nucleotides not matched to a gene: 8. Germline CDR1 is SGHRS and CDR2 is YFSETQ. CDR3 region: CASSLGQGYIDEQFF. The CDR3 DNA reads TGCGCCAGCAGCTTGGGACAGGGTTACATCGATGAGCAGTTCTTC.

This sequence joins TRBV5-1 and TRBJ2-4; 7 nucleotides align to TRBD1. The CDR3 runs 16 residues. The germline V gene encodes CDR1 SGHRS and CDR2 YFSETQ. V lost 0 bases to trimming and J lost 5 bases; unmatched junction nucleotides: 8. The CDR3 loop is CASSLGPPGQQNIQYF. The DNA of the CDR3 is TGCGCCAGCAGCTTGGGCCCCCCGGGACAGCAAAACATTCAGTACTTC. The variable domain in full, completed from reference TRBV5-1 and TRBJ2-4, reads KAGVTQTPRYLIKTRGQQVTLSCSPISGHRSVSWYQQTPGQGLQFLFEYFSETQRNKGNFPGRFSGRQFSNSRSEMNVSTLELGDSALYLCASSLGPPGQQNIQYFGAGTRLSVL.

Here the CDR3 DNA reads TGTGCCAGCAGCATGACAGGGGTGGACACTGAAGCTTTCTTT. It yields the protein CASSMTGVDTEAFF. The chain has TRBV7-3 and TRBJ1-1, with 8 bases matching TRBD1. The ends lost 5 bases at V and 3 bases at J; junction bases unmatched: 5. The V gene's germline CDR1 is SGHTA and CDR2 FQGTGA. This CDR3 has 14 residues.

This chain connects TRBV6-2 or TRBV6-3 to TRBJ1-5, with D perhaps matching TRBD1 (6 bases). Germline V lookup: CDR1 MNHEY, CDR2 SVGEGT. Trimming stripped 6 bases from V and 5 bases from J, with 17 bases between. This CDR3 contains 15 residues. The CDR3 coding sequence is TGTGCCAGCAGGACGACAGGCGGCCGGGATCAGCCCCAGCATTTT. Translated: CASRTTGGRDQPQHF.

This clonotype was seen a handful of times. The CDR3 is CASTERKNNEQFF. In DNA, the CDR3 is TGTGCCAGCACCGAACGGAAGAACAATGAGCAGTTCTTC. The J gene is TRBJ2-1, the V gene TRBV6-1; D is unclear. Germline V lookup: CDR1 MNHNS, CDR2 SASEGT. V lost 7 bases, J lost 5 bases, and 12 bases lay in between. The CDR3 loop spans 13 amino acids.

The V and J genes are TRBV19 and TRBJ2-2, with 8 nucleotides matching TRBD1. Germline values: CDR1 LNHDA, CDR2 SQIVND (reference sequence). With V trimmed by 9 bases and J by 4 bases, 10 bases remained unmatched. The CDR3 length is 15 residues. This CDR3 is CASADRGFGTGELFF. For the CDR3, the DNA is TGTGCCAGCGCCGACAGGGGATTTGGCACCGGGGAGCTGTTTTTT.

This clonotype was observed once. The rearrangement uses TRBV5-4 and TRBJ2-7, with D unclear. Germline assignment: CDR1 SGHNT and CDR2 YYREEE (reference sequence). Trimming removed 4 bases at V and 5 bases at J, with 10 bases between. The CDR3 spans 12 residues. CDR3 in amino acids: CASSTALDEQYF. Here the CDR3 DNA reads TGTGCCAGCAGCACCGCCCTGGACGAGCAGTACTTC.

The CDR3 spells CASRRAGGEQFF. The CDR3 bases are TGTGCCAGCCGCAGAGCCGGCGGTGAGCAGTTCTTC. The rearrangement links TRBV7-6 to TRBJ2-1; D unclear. V lost 8 bases to trimming and J lost 9 bases, with 14 bases between them. This CDR3 region has 12 residues. The germline V gene encodes CDR1 SGHVS and CDR2 FNYEAQ.

The gene calls are TRBV7-2 and TRBJ1-1; 7 positions agree with TRBD1. This CDR3 is 13 amino acids long. Per the germline V gene, CDR1 is SGHTA and CDR2 is FQGNSA. Losses at the gene ends were 11 bases for V and 4 bases for J; bases not matched to a gene: 10. The CDR3 spells CAGDSPMGTEAFF. The CDR3 bases are TGTGCCGGGGACAGCCCTATGGGCACTGAAGCTTTCTTT.

V usage is TRBV3-1 and J usage is TRBJ2-7, with TRBD1 identical over 10 bases. This CDR3 spans 17 amino acids. The J segment lost 6 bases and the V segment lost 2 bases, leaving 13 bases of the junction unmatched. CDR1 LGHDT and CDR2 YNNKEL come from the germline V gene (reference sequence). CDR3 amino acids: CASSQTIEGQGSPEQYV. CDR3 nucleotide sequence: TGTGCCAGCAGCCAAACGATAGAGGGACAGGGGAGTCCCGAGCAGTACGTC.